This T cell receptor beta chain was recovered during a study of T cell responses to AZD1222 COVID-19 vaccine. General study findings and limits: At baseline, seropositivity was found in only 5 to 7 AZD1222 recipients.

This CDR3 comprises 15 residues. The V end lost 0 bases, the J end lost 1 base, and 10 bases lay between the germline ends. The germline V gene encodes CDR1 SGDLS and CDR2 YYNGEE. Produced via immunoSEQ multiplex PCR; TCRdb's table is partial and in-frame only. Here the sample spans some 100,000 clones, approximately 88% being singletons. This clone was recorded at least ten times. The antigen is undetermined. Other DNA sequences within the sample encode an identical CDR3. The origin of this receptor is an adult in good health. The sample consisted of peripheral blood, taken on day 0 of AZD1222 vaccination. The V and J genes are TRBV9 and TRBJ1-1; a weak D match, TRBD1 (5 bases). As DNA, the CDR3 is TGTGCCAGCAGCGTAGAGCCAGGGAAGAACACTGAAGCTTTCTTT. Protein sequence: CASSVEPGKNTEAFF. The variable domain in full, completed from reference TRBV9 and TRBJ1-1, reads DSGVTQTPKHLITATGQRVTLRCSPRSGDLSVYWYQQSLDQGLQFLIQYYNGEERAKGNILERFSAQQFPDLHSELNLSSLELGDSALYFCASSVEPGKNTEAFFGQGTRLTVV.